One T cell receptor beta chain is described in this entry. The data are from a study of blood T cell repertoires in COVID-19. At the level of the study: Donors in the United States, Italy and Spain gave samples during acute or convalescent COVID-19. T cells, B-cell-depleted T cells, or PBMCs provided the cDNA or gDNA that served as material.

Authors' processing steps: Estimation of nucleated cell counts relied on the amplification of reference gene primers. Measured with immunoSEQ multiplex PCR; TCRdb has only the in-frame clones, and not every one. The DNA was the basis for D and trimming; V, J and clone size are from that table. The data contain 23,000 or so clones, about 83% of them singletons. The CDR3 runs 16 residues. V trimming: 2 bases; J trimming: 12 bases; junction bases outside the gene matches: 8. Germline CDR1 is SGDLS and CDR2 is YYNGEE. The clonotype was recovered from a human donor with active COVID-19. The donor label of this sample is uncertain. The chain uses TRBV9 and TRBJ2-1; 16 bases map to TRBD2. Specimen: peripheral blood. This CDR3 reads CASSVYGTSGRVVQFF. DNA of the CDR3: TGTGCCAGCAGCGTTTACGGGACTAGCGGGAGGGTTGTGCAGTTCTTC.